This is a list of T cell receptor beta chains from one sample in a study of CD4+ T cells in melanoma. Here immunoSEQ multiplex PCR was the method, and the copy in TCRdb shows in-frame clones only, minus some. This table has roughly 110,000 clones, around 93% appearing once. What was sequenced was peripheral blood. These receptors all stem from a human donor with melanoma. Both conserved end residues are part of each CDR3. The D gene is left open where the match is weak. Clone size appears in some rows only: once, few, many, or a class for an expanded clone.

NA	NA	TRBV7-2	TRBJ1-1	CASRAGQNTEAFF	TGTGCCAGCAGGGCCGGACAGAACACTGAAGCTTTCTTT
TRBD2	NA	TRBV5-1	TRBJ2-7	CASSLRGTTPYEQYF	TGCGCCAGCAGCTTGCGAGGGACTACTCCTTACGAGCAGTACTTC
NA	NA	TRBV5-4	TRBJ1-2	CASSLPQGFYGYTF	TGTGCCAGCAGTCTCCCACAGGGTTTCTATGGCTACACCTTC
NA	NA	TRBV6-5	TRBJ1-4	CASRVDRYANEKLFF	TGTGCCAGCAGAGTGGACCGGTACGCTAATGAAAAACTGTTTTTT
TRBD2	NA	TRBV5-1	TRBJ2-7	CASSFGTSGSYEQYF	TGCGCCAGCAGCTTCGGGACTAGCGGCTCCTACGAGCAGTACTTC
TRBD2	NA	TRBV5-4	TRBJ2-7	CASSRTSISDEQYF	TGTGCCAGCAGCCGGACTAGCATTAGTGACGAGCAGTACTTC
NA	once	TRBV4-1	TRBJ2-2	CASSQGLRRVRGTGELFF	TGCGCCAGCAGCCAAGGATTACGGCGGGTCCGAGGCACCGGGGAGCTGTTTTTT
TRBD1	once	TRBV6-5	TRBJ2-5	CASSYSMDRRQETQYF	TGTGCCAGCAGTTACTCGATGGACAGGCGCCAAGAGACCCAGTACTTC
NA	NA	TRBV30	TRBJ1-3	CAWSVGNTIYF	TGTGCCTGGAGTGTCGGAAACACCATATATTTT
NA	NA	TRBV7-9	TRBJ2-5	CASSFGSQETQYF	TGTGCCAGCAGCTTCGGAAGCCAAGAGACCCAGTACTTC
NA	NA	TRBV9	TRBJ2-7	CASSPSGWYEQYF	TGTGCCAGCAGCCCCTCCGGATGGTACGAGCAGTACTTC
NA	NA	TRBV19	TRBJ1-5	CASSIDAYQPQHF	TGTGCCAGTAGTATAGATGCTTATCAGCCCCAGCATTTT
NA	NA	TRBV15	TRBJ2-1	CATSRDRPSSYNEQFF	TGTGCCACCAGCAGAGATCGTCCGAGCTCCTACAATGAGCAGTTCTTC
TRBD2	once	TRBV19	TRBJ2-1	CASTGGSLTNEQFF	TGTGCCAGTACGGGCGGGAGTCTAACCAATGAGCAGTTCTTC
NA	NA	TRBV4-3	TRBJ1-5	CASSQAMGQPQHF	TGCGCCAGCAGCCAAGCCATGGGACAGCCCCAGCATTTT
TRBD1	NA	TRBV6-6	TRBJ1-2	CASYRQGIAGGYTF	TGTGCCAGCTACAGACAGGGAATAGCGGGAGGCTACACCTTC
NA	NA	TRBV10-3	TRBJ2-5	CAISEPRGRGETQYF	TGTGCCATCAGTGAGCCTAGAGGGAGAGGGGAGACCCAGTACTTC
NA	NA	TRBV7-9	TRBJ2-7	CASSPRAVDEQYF	TGTGCCAGCAGCCCCCGGGCCGTAGACGAGCAGTACTTC
NA	NA	TRBV19	TRBJ1-2	CASSIGRAYGYTF	TGTGCCAGTAGTATCGGCAGGGCCTATGGCTACACCTTC
NA	NA	TRBV2	TRBJ2-2	CASRPDGTGELFF	TGTGCCAGCAGGCCTGACGGCACCGGGGAGCTGTTTTTT
NA	NA	TRBV7-5	TRBJ2-3	CARSLVLRGRRTDTQYF	TGTGCCAGAAGCTTAGTGTTGCGGGGACGACGCACAGATACGCAGTATTTT
TRBD1	NA	TRBV9	TRBJ1-4	CASSLNPAPGQGNEKLFF	TGTGCCAGCAGCCTGAACCCGGCTCCGGGACAGGGGAATGAAAAACTGTTTTTT
NA	NA	TRBV14	TRBJ1-4	CASSQVGLAEKLFF	TGTGCCAGCAGCCAAGTAGGGCTAGCCGAAAAACTGTTTTTT
NA	NA	TRBV20-1	TRBJ2-7	CSARESSQQYF	TGCAGTGCTAGAGAGAGTAGCCAGCAGTACTTC
NA	NA	TRBV5-1	TRBJ2-7	CASSGMGGPGEQYF	TGCGCCAGCAGCGGGATGGGGGGCCCCGGGGAGCAGTACTTC
NA	NA	TRBV5-5	TRBJ2-7	CASSLEVGGWVEQYF	TGTGCCAGCAGCTTGGAAGTCGGGGGTTGGGTCGAGCAGTACTTC
NA	NA	TRBV19	TRBJ2-3	CASTLGPYPDTQYF	TGTGCCAGTACCCTAGGTCCCTACCCAGATACGCAGTATTTT
NA	NA	TRBV4-2	TRBJ1-1	CASSSSVGTEAFF	TGTGCCAGCAGCTCCTCGGTTGGGACTGAAGCTTTCTTT
TRBD1	NA	TRBV6-5	TRBJ2-3	CASSYSGQGADTQYF	TGTGCCAGCAGTTACTCGGGACAGGGGGCCGATACGCAGTATTTT
NA	NA	TRBV25-1	TRBJ2-3	CASSEVVDTQYF	TGTGCCAGCAGTGAAGTTGTAGATACGCAGTATTTT
NA	NA	TRBV19	TRBJ2-2	CASNRLDLNTGELFF	TGTGCCAGTAACCGACTAGACCTAAACACCGGGGAGCTGTTTTTT
TRBD1	NA	TRBV5-4	TRBJ2-7	CASTPGTGIHYEQYF	TGTGCCAGCACACCCGGGACAGGGATACACTACGAGCAGTACTTC
NA	NA	TRBV2	TRBJ1-4	CASRGLPGEKLFF	TGTGCCAGCAGGGGGCTTCCGGGCGAAAAACTGTTTTTT
TRBD1	few	TRBV29-1	TRBJ1-2	CSASGTVDYYGYTF	TGCAGCGCATCCGGGACAGTCGATTACTATGGCTACACCTTC
TRBD2	NA	TRBV4-2	TRBJ2-1	CASSLRNRRLAGGRGEQFF	TGTGCCAGCAGCCTAAGGAACCGGAGGCTAGCGGGGGGGCGAGGTGAGCAGTTCTTC
TRBD2	NA	TRBV7-2	TRBJ2-1	CASSLGLAGGLSSYNEQFF	TGTGCCAGCAGCCTCGGGCTAGCGGGGGGTCTTAGCTCCTACAATGAGCAGTTCTTC
NA	NA	TRBV18	TRBJ2-1	CASSPLSSYNEQFF	TGTGCCAGCTCACCACTGTCGAGCTACAATGAGCAGTTCTTC
NA	NA	TRBV28	TRBJ1-3	CASRPQLGGNTIYF	TGTGCCAGCAGACCGCAACTCGGGGGAAACACCATATATTTT
TRBD1	NA	TRBV4-2	TRBJ2-7	CASSQAGTGSVYEQYF	TGTGCCAGCAGCCAAGCGGGGACAGGGAGCGTCTACGAGCAGTACTTC
TRBD1	NA	TRBV19	TRBJ2-3	CASSSTGADTQYF	TGTGCCAGTAGTTCCACAGGGGCAGATACGCAGTATTTT
NA	NA	TRBV29-1	TRBJ2-2	CSVEDLGTRGTGELFF	TGCAGCGTTGAAGATCTAGGCACTCGAGGCACCGGGGAGCTGTTTTTT
NA	NA	TRBV7-2	TRBJ1-6	CASSLRRGDSPLHF	TGTGCCAGCAGCTTAAGGCGAGGAGATTCACCCCTCCACTTT
TRBD1	NA	TRBV7-8	TRBJ1-2	CASSLAGQGMGGYTF	TGTGCCAGCAGCTTAGCCGGACAGGGGATGGGCGGCTACACCTTC
NA	NA	TRBV6-5	TRBJ1-6	CASTMGNSPLHF	TGTGCCAGCACCATGGGGAATTCACCCCTCCACTTT